The 16 T cell receptor beta chains reported below all come from one sample, sequenced in a study of cytomegalovirus exposure and HLA in healthy donors. Both 60 Vbeta primers and 13 Jbeta primers went into the PCR. Assay: immunoSEQ multiplex PCR; the TCRdb copy retains only in-frame clones and omits some. The profile shows 80,000 to 130,000 clones, around three quarters of them singletons. The specimen sequenced was PBMCs. The receptors derive from a female donor in good health and CMV-seropositive.

For the CDR3, the DNA is TGTGCCAGTAGTAGCGGGATAAACGAGCAGTACTTC. This gives the protein CASSSGINEQYF. The chain employs TRBV19 and TRBJ2-5; the D gene is possibly TRBD2 (6 bases). Near its end, the DNA agrees better with TRBJ2-7, so the J call may be wrong. This CDR3 spans 12 amino acids. Germline values: CDR1 LNHDA, CDR2 SQIVND (reference sequence).

For the CDR3, the DNA is TGTGCCAGTAGTATACTTAACGATGGGGCCGCTAACTATGGCTACACCTTC. Its translation is CASSILNDGAANYGYTF. The chain links TRBV19 to TRBJ1-2; a possible D gene is TRBD1 (5 bases). Trimming pared 2 bases from V and 0 bases from J, leaving 16 bases between. Germline CDR1 reads LNHDA; CDR2 reads SQIVND (reference sequence). CDR3 size: 17 residues.

This rearrangement joins TRBV5-1 to TRBJ1-1, with 10 bases matching TRBD1. Germline assignment: CDR1 SGHRS and CDR2 YFSETQ. Losses at the gene ends were 5 bases for V and 4 bases for J; bases not matched to a gene: 11. The CDR3 is 16 residues long. The CDR3 DNA reads TGCGCCAGCAGTTCCGGGACAGGGGTCAGGGGCACTGAAGCTTTCTTT. Protein product: CASSSGTGVRGTEAFF.

The chain employs TRBV6-1 and TRBJ2-4, with a possible D match to TRBD2 (5 bases). The CDR3 has 15 residues. The V end was cut by 1 base, the J end by 1 base, with 8 bases between. CDR1 and CDR2 from the germline V gene are MNHNS and SASEGT. The CDR3 loop reads CASSEDRGAKNIQYF. CDR3 sequence (DNA): TGTGCCAGCAGTGAAGATCGAGGGGCCAAAAACATTCAGTACTTC.

V gene TRBV7-6 combines with J gene TRBJ1-4; maybe TRBD1 (6 bases). The length of the CDR3 is 15 residues. V dropped 1 base and J dropped 5 bases, with 11 bases sitting between them. CDR1 is SGHVS and CDR2 is FNYEAQ in the germline V gene. The CDR3 sequence is CASSLGAGVNEKLFF. CDR3 coding DNA: TGTGCCAGCAGCTTAGGGGCAGGGGTAAATGAAAAACTGTTTTTT.

The gene calls are TRBV19 and TRBJ1-3, with 7 bases that match TRBD1. Germline-derived CDR1 and CDR2 are LNHDA and SQIVND (reference sequence). The J segment lost 0 bases and the V segment lost 4 bases, leaving 3 bases of the junction unmatched. The CDR3 is 15 amino acids. CDR3 nucleotides: TGTGCCAGTAGTACCAGGGACAGCTCTGGAAACACCATATATTTT. Protein product: CASSTRDSSGNTIYF. The whole variable domain, remainder taken from reference TRBV19 and TRBJ1-3, is DGGITQSPKYLFRKEGQNVTLSCEQNLNHDAMYWYRQDPGQGLRLIYYSQIVNDFQKGDIAEGYSVSREKKESFPLTVTSAQKNPTAFYLCASSTRDSSGNTIYFGEGSWLTVV.

The chain has TRBV19 and TRBJ2-2; 7 bases line up with TRBD1. CDR3 size: 15 residues. With V trimmed by 4 bases and J by 3 bases, 5 bases remained unmatched. Germline CDR1 reads LNHDA; CDR2 reads SQIVND (reference sequence). The CDR3: CASSRDSQYTGELFF. CDR3 in DNA: TGTGCCAGTAGTAGGGACAGTCAATACACCGGGGAGCTGTTTTTT.

The chain uses TRBV15 and TRBJ2-5; 16 positions agree with TRBD2. Germline V gene lookup returns CDR1 LNHNV and CDR2 YYDKDF (reference sequence). J was trimmed by 1 base and V by 3 bases; bases with no gene match: 2. This CDR3 spans 17 amino acids. The CDR3 nucleotides are TGTGCCACCAGCAGGGGACTAGCGGGAGGGAGCCAAGAGACCCAGTACTTC. This translates into CATSRGLAGGSQETQYF.

V and J are TRBV19 and TRBJ2-1; 9 bases match TRBD1. V gave up 6 bases and J gave up 6 bases; unmatched junction bases: 6. CDR1 is LNHDA and CDR2 is SQIVND in the germline V gene (reference sequence). This CDR3 has 14 residues. The CDR3 region is CASRRDRVPNEQFF. CDR3 sequence (DNA): TGTGCCAGTAGGCGGGACAGGGTACCCAATGAGCAGTTCTTC.

The chain employs TRBV6-1 and TRBJ1-5; 10 nucleotides agree with TRBD1. The length of the CDR3 is 15 residues. Germline V gene sequence: CDR1 MNHNS, CDR2 SASEGT. Trimming took 7 bases from V and 4 from J; bases not matched to a gene: 7. The CDR3: CASTAGTGVNQPQHF. Here the CDR3 DNA reads TGTGCCAGCACCGCCGGGACAGGGGTTAATCAGCCCCAGCATTTT.

This clone showed up just once. The V and J genes are TRBV21-1 and TRBJ1-1; the tabulated D call, TRBD1, remains unverified against the DNA. TRBV21-1 is shown as a pseudogene. The CDR3 extends over 18 amino acids. CDR3 DNA: TGTGCCAGCAGCAAAAAACGGACAGGGGACGGGATGAACACTGAAGCTTTCTTT. Protein sequence: CASSKKRTGDGMNTEAFF.

Turning to this clone: The junction does not match germline at one end; this may be a read error. The gene calls are TRBV7-9 and TRBJ1-4, with 7 bases aligning to TRBD1. CDR1 is SEHNR, CDR2 FQNEAQ, per germline (reference sequence). The CDR3 runs 15 residues. The chain's CDR3 is CSSSAPGTANEKLFF. Here the CDR3 DNA reads TGTTCCAGCAGCGCCCCCGGGACAGCTAATGAAAAACTGTTTTTT.

This clone was recorded once. The chain links TRBV27 to TRBJ1-4, with unresolved D. The CDR3 contains 15 residues. V was clipped by 5 bases and J by 5 bases, with 15 bases between them. The V gene's germline CDR1 is MNHEY and CDR2 SMNVEV (reference sequence). The CDR3 region is CASSPPGNRNEKLFF. The CDR3, as DNA: TGTGCCAGCAGTCCACCGGGTAACCGAAATGAAAAACTGTTTTTT.

Only one count was recorded for this clone. The chain has TRBV6-5 and TRBJ1-1; D not certain. The CDR3 has 13 residues. V lost 6 bases and J 8 bases, leaving 16 bases between the germline ends. Germline CDR1 reads MNHEY; CDR2 reads SVGAGI. In nucleotides, the CDR3 is TGTGCCAGCAGCTTGATGGAGGCTGGGGAAGCTTTCTTT. Translated, it gives CASSLMEAGEAFF.

The chain is built from TRBV2 and TRBJ1-4; D is perhaps TRBD1 (6 bases). The ends were cut back, 6 bases at V and 4 bases at J, with 15 bases in the middle. The CDR3 consists of 15 residues. Germline assignment: CDR1 SNHLY and CDR2 FYNNEI. The CDR3 DNA sequence: TGTGCCAGCAGAGGAGTCAGGGGCCTTAATGAAAAACTGTTTTTT. This encodes CASRGVRGLNEKLFF.

To note about this clone: At one boundary the junction diverges from the germline segment, which might be a read error. The rearrangement joins TRBV7-9 to TRBJ1-1; D is unclear. There are 13 residues in the CDR3. Germline CDR1 is SEHNR and CDR2 is FQNEAQ (reference sequence). CDR3 sequence: CSSSFAENTEAFF. The DNA of the CDR3 is TGTTCCAGCAGCTTCGCGGAGAACACTGAAGCTTTCTTT.